This TCR beta chain was recovered during a study of T cell responses to AZD1222 COVID-19 vaccine. This clone occurred a few times. Its specificity is unknown. This CDR3 has 13 amino acids. The V and J ends lost 0 bases and 6 bases respectively, with 9 bases between them. CDR1 is SGHRS and CDR2 is YFSETQ in the germline V gene. Profiled with immunoSEQ multiplex PCR; TCRdb holds only in-frame clones, not every one. The table includes roughly 150,000 clones, roughly 90% detected once. Broader study findings: Unmutated variant regions are reportedly the target of nearly half of TCRs that are spike-specific.

The sequencing here drew on peripheral blood, taken on day 0 of AZD1222 vaccination. This clonotype originated in an adult in good health. The chain joins TRBV5-1 to TRBJ1-2, with D hard to call. CDR3 DNA sequence: TGCGCCAGCAGCTTGGGGGCCGGCGATGGCTACACCTTC. Translated, it gives CASSLGAGDGYTF.